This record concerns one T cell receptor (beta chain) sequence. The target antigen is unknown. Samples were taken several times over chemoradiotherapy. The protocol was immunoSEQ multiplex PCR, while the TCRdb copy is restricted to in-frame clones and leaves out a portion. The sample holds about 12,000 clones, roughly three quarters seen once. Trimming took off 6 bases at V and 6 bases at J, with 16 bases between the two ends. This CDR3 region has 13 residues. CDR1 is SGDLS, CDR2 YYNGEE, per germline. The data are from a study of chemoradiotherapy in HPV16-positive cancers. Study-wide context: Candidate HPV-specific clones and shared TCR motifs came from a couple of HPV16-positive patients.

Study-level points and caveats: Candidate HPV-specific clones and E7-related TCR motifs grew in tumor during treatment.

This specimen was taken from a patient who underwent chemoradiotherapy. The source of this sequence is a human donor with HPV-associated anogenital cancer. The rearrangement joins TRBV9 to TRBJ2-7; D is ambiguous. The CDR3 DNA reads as TGTGCCAGCATCCATACGGGTGGGCTCGAGCAGTACTTC. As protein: CASIHTGGLEQYF.